Described below is a single T cell receptor (beta chain) sequence and its context. Its antigen remains unknown. This specimen comes from a study of T cell responses to AZD1222 COVID-19 vaccine. The study, taken as a whole, reports: Baseline testing showed seropositivity in only a handful of AZD1222 recipients. Spike-wide coverage was observed for vaccine-associated CD4 TCRs, with dominant responses at 160-218 and 743-854. Spike-specific TCR breadth and depth grew following two AZD1222 doses. Unmutated variant regions are reportedly the target of nearly half of TCRs that are spike-specific.

Per germline, CDR1 LGHNA and CDR2 YNFKEQ. V lost 0 bases to trimming and J lost 2 bases, with 7 bases between them. This CDR3 contains 14 residues. Generated by immunoSEQ multiplex PCR, the TCRdb table keeps only in-frame clones and is missing some. The sample lists about 120,000 clones; 70% to 90% were seen once. The sequenced sample was peripheral blood, obtained on day 0 of AZD1222 vaccination. The chain is built from TRBV4-2 and TRBJ1-1; unclear D gene. The origin of this receptor is an adult in good health. CDR3 DNA sequence: TGTGCCAGCAGCCAAGACAGAATAAACACTGAAGCTTTCTTT. It codes for CASSQDRINTEAFF.